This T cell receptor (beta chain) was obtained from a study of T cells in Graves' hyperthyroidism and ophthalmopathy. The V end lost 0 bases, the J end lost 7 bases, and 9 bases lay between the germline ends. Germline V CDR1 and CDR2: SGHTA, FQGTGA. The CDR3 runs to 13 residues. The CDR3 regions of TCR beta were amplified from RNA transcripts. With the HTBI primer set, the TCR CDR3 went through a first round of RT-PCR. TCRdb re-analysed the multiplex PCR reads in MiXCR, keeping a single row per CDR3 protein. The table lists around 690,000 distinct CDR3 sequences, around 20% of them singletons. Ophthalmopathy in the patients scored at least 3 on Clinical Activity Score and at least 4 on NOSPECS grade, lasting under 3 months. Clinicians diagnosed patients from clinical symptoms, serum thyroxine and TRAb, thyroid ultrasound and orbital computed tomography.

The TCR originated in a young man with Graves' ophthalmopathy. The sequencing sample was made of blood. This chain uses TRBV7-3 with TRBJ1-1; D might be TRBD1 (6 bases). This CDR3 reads CASSLTRTDEAFF. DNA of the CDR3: TGTGCCAGCAGCTTAACGAGGACAGATGAAGCTTTCTTT. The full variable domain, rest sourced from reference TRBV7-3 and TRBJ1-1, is GAGVSQTPSNKVTEKGKYVELRCDPISGHTALYWYRQSLGQGPEFLIYFQGTGAADDSGLPNDRFFAVRPEGSVSTLKIQRTERGDSAVYLCASSLTRTDEAFFGQGTRLTVV.